This section outlines one T cell receptor (beta chain) sequence together with its context. This record belongs to a study of blood T cell repertoires in COVID-19. CDR3 length equals 16 residues. CDR1 and CDR2 (germline): MDHEN, SYDVKM. The V gene lost 7 bases and the J gene lost 4 bases, with 17 bases spanning the gap. Only in-frame clones appear in the TCRdb table, and some are missing; sequencing was by immunoSEQ multiplex PCR. The data hold under 200,000 clones, with roughly 89% observed a single time. The V call is TRBV28, the J call TRBJ1-6; a possible D gene is TRBD1 (5 bases). The clonotype was recovered from a man younger than 35 with active or convalescent COVID-19. Sequencing was performed on peripheral blood. The CDR3 here is CASTGRAGSYNSPLHF. DNA of the CDR3: TGTGCCAGCACCGGAAGGGCAGGGTCTTATAATTCACCCCTCCACTTT.